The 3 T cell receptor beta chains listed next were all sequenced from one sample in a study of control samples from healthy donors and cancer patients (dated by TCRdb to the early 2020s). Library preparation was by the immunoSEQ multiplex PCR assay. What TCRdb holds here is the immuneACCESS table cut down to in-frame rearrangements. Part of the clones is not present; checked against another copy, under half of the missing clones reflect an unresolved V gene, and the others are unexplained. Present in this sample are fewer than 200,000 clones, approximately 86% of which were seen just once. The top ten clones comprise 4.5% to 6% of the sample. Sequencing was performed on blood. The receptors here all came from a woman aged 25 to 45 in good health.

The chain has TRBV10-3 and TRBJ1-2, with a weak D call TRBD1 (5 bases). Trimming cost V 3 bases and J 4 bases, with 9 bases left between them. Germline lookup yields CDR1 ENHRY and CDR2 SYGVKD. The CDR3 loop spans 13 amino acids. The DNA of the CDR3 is TGTGCCATCAGTGACAGGGAGCCCTATGGCTACACCTTC. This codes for CAISDREPYGYTF.

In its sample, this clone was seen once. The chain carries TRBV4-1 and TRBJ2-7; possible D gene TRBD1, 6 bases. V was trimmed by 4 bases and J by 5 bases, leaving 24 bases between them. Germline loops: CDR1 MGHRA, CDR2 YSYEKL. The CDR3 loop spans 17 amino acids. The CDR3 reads CASSPTFPRDTFHEQYF. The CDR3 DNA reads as TGCGCCAGCAGCCCCACCTTCCCCCGGGACACCTTCCACGAGCAGTACTTC.

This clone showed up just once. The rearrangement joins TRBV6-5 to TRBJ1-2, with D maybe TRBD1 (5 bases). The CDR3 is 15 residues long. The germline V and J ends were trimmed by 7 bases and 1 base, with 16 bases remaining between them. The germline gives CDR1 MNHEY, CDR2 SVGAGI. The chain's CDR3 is CASTPGGALNYGYTF. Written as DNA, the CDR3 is TGTGCCAGCACCCCCGGAGGGGCCCTTAACTATGGCTACACCTTC.